The clone carrying this TCR beta chain was picked up a small number of times. Its antigen is unknown. The sample is drawn from a study of beta chain features in type 1 diabetes. Overall study results and limits: The study found moderately but significantly shorter TCRB CDR3s in all four CD4+ subsets of Type 1 diabetes patients.

cDNA synthesis used the whole RNA isolate, giving expressed TCRB sequences. The protocol was immunoSEQ multiplex PCR, while the TCRdb copy is restricted to in-frame clones and leaves out a portion. The sample carries about 23,000 clones, approximately 57% recorded once. In germline, CDR1 is SGHRS, CDR2 YFSETQ. The trim removed 7 bases at V and 3 bases at J, leaving 19 bases unmatched. This CDR3 contains 18 residues. Sequenced input: stem cell memory CD4+ T cells from blood. The source of this sequence is a man aged 18 to 29 with type 1 diabetes. The rearrangement uses TRBV5-1 and TRBJ2-1; 7 bases map to TRBD1. The CDR3 DNA follows: TGCGCCAGCCCCACACAGGGGCCAAACCACTATAGCTACAATGAGCAGTTCTTC. Residues: CASPTQGPNHYSYNEQFF.